This T cell receptor (beta chain) stems from a study of T cells in Graves' hyperthyroidism and ophthalmopathy. The CDR3 regions of TCR beta were amplified from RNA transcripts. The HTBI primer set was used in a first-round RT-PCR of the TCR CDR3. One entry per CDR3 protein, called by TCRdb with MiXCR from the multiplex PCR reads. The data hold more than 550,000 distinct CDR3 sequences, with roughly 17% observed a single time. This clonotype has a count of ten or more. The CDR3 is 16 residues long. Germline lookup yields CDR1 LNHDA and CDR2 SQIVND (reference sequence). With 3 bases clipped from V and 1 base from J, the junction kept 3 bases outside the gene matches.

The chain links TRBV19 to TRBJ2-5; 12 bases match TRBD1. Specimen: blood. This TCR came from a man aged 50 or older with Graves' hyperthyroidism. The CDR3 DNA reads as TGTGCCAGTAGTATGGGACAGGGGGCCACCCAAGAGACCCAGTACTTC. Residues: CASSMGQGATQETQYF.